The present entry profiles one T cell receptor beta chain with its context. The protocol was immunoSEQ multiplex PCR, while the TCRdb copy is restricted to in-frame clones and leaves out a portion. The repertoire has several thousand clones, over 65% of them found once; the top ten carry approximately 12%. The tumor samples were collected prior to definitive surgery or chemotherapy. This sample was taken from a study of high-grade serous ovarian cancer treatment subgroups. Sequenced input: tumor tissue. The TCR comes from a human donor with high-grade serous ovarian cancer.

The CDR3 sequence is CASSDRGAVTEAFF. The DNA of the CDR3 is TGTGCCAGCAGTGACAGGGGGGCGGTCACTGAAGCTTTCTTT. V usage is TRBV7-9 and J usage is TRBJ1-1, with 9 positions matching TRBD1. The V and J ends lost 6 bases and 4 bases, in that order; junction bases with no gene match: 6. Per germline, CDR1 SEHNR and CDR2 FQNEAQ (reference sequence). The CDR3 extends over 14 amino acids.